The rows below give T cell receptor beta chains drawn from one sample of a study of blood T cell repertoires in COVID-19. Generated by immunoSEQ multiplex PCR, the TCRdb table keeps only in-frame clones and is missing some. The sample carries fewer than 70,000 clones, 90% recorded once. Sequenced sample: peripheral blood. The receptors shown here come from a woman aged 80 or over with active COVID-19. Both conserved end residues are part of each CDR3. D genes are given only for firm matches. Clone size is stated in some rows and not others, as once, few, many or a class when expanded.

abundance | d_gene | j_gene | v_gene | CDR3aa | CDR3nt
NA | NA | TRBJ1-6 | TRBV7-8 | CASSLEQNNSPLHF | TGTGCCAGCAGCTTAGAACAGAATAATTCACCCCTCCACTTT
NA | NA | TRBJ2-6 | TRBV19 | CASSTRGAYSGANVLTF | TGTGCCAGTAGTACCAGGGGGGCTTACTCTGGGGCCAACGTCCTGACTTTC
NA | TRBD2 | TRBJ2-4 | TRBV24-1 | CATSDSGLAGIKNIQYF | TGTGCCACCAGTGATTCGGGACTAGCGGGGATAAAAAACATTCAGTACTTC
NA | TRBD1 | TRBJ2-3 | TRBV5-6 | CASTSRQGNTDTQYF | TGTGCCAGCACCTCCAGACAGGGAAACACAGATACGCAGTATTTT
NA | TRBD1 | TRBJ2-4 | TRBV4-1 | CASSQDRTGIDKNIQYF | TGCGCCAGCAGCCAGGACAGGACAGGGATTGACAAAAACATTCAGTACTTC
NA | TRBD1 | TRBJ1-4 | TRBV11-2 | CASSALTGVGEKLFF | TGTGCCAGCAGCGCGCTGACAGGGGTGGGCGAAAAACTGTTTTTT
NA | TRBD2 | TRBJ2-5 | TRBV5-1 | CASSSGTSGGASWETQYF | TGCGCCAGCAGCTCGGGGACTAGCGGGGGTGCTTCATGGGAGACCCAGTACTTC
NA | TRBD1 | TRBJ1-1 | TRBV11-2 | CASSPGTETEAFF | TGTGCCAGCAGCCCCGGGACAGAAACTGAAGCTTTCTTT
NA | TRBD2 | TRBJ2-7 | TRBV4-2 | CASSQEAGGPYEQYF | TGTGCCAGCAGCCAAGAAGCGGGAGGACCCTACGAGCAGTACTTC
NA | TRBD1 | TRBJ2-3 | TRBV7-2 | CASSLRQGAADTQYF | TGTGCCAGCAGCTTACGGCAGGGGGCCGCAGATACGCAGTATTTT
NA | NA | TRBJ2-7 | TRBV11-2 | CASSAGFSSYEQYF | TGTGCCAGCAGCGCGGGGTTCAGCTCCTACGAGCAGTACTTC
few | TRBD1 | TRBJ1-1 | TRBV5-5 | CASSLDTGGNTEAFF | TGTGCCAGCAGCTTGGATACAGGGGGGAACACTGAAGCTTTCTTT
once | TRBD1 | TRBJ1-5 | TRBV7-6 | CASSLRTGQNQPQHF | TGTGCCAGCAGCTTAAGGACAGGGCAAAATCAGCCCCAGCATTTT
NA | NA | TRBJ2-7 | TRBV5-1 | CASSLINEQYF | TGCGCCAGCAGCTTGATCAACGAGCAGTACTTC
NA | TRBD1 | TRBJ1-4 | TRBV5-1 | CASSFGQENEKLFF | TGCGCCAGCAGCTTCGGACAGGAAAATGAAAAACTGTTTTTT
few | NA | TRBJ1-1 | TRBV10-1 | CASSDRVDTEAFF | TGCGCCAGCAGTGACAGGGTGGACACTGAAGCTTTCTTT
NA | NA | TRBJ2-2 | TRBV7-9 | CASSLVGDTGELFF | TGTGCCAGCAGCTTAGTGGGAGACACCGGGGAGCTGTTTTTT
NA | NA | TRBJ1-5 | TRBV28 | CASTSGDQPQHF | TGTGCCAGCACTTCAGGGGATCAGCCCCAGCATTTT
NA | NA | TRBJ2-2 | TRBV28 | CASSFLLGADTGELFF | TGTGCCAGCAGTTTCCTCCTAGGGGCGGACACCGGGGAGCTGTTTTTT
once | NA | TRBJ1-1 | TRBV3-1/TRBV3-2 | CASSHQSRQGGTEAFF | TGTGCCAGCAGCCATCAGAGTCGGCAGGGTGGCACTGAAGCTTTCTTT
NA | NA | TRBJ2-7 | TRBV29-1 | CSVLGSGGSYEQYF | TGCAGCGTTTTGGGGAGCGGAGGATCCTACGAGCAGTACTTC
NA | TRBD1 | TRBJ1-4 | TRBV6-1 | CASSGTDRGRWEEKLFF | TGTGCCAGCAGTGGAACCGACAGGGGAAGATGGGAGGAAAAACTGTTTTTT
NA | TRBD1 | TRBJ1-1 | TRBV5-4 | CASSFAGGARSTEAFF | TGTGCCAGCAGCTTTGCAGGGGGCGCGAGGTCTACTGAAGCTTTCTTT
NA | NA | TRBJ1-5 | TRBV19 | CASSKEGGSFQPQHF | TGTGCCAGTAGTAAAGAGGGAGGGAGTTTTCAGCCCCAGCATTTT
NA | NA | TRBJ2-3 | TRBV28 | CASSFRGQGSTDTQYF | TGTGCCAGCAGTTTTCGTGGGCAGGGTAGCACAGATACGCAGTATTTT
NA | TRBD1 | TRBJ2-2 | TRBV5-1 | CASSSGTGGTGELFF | TGCGCCAGCAGCTCCGGGACAGGGGGCACCGGGGAGCTGTTTTTT
NA | NA | TRBJ1-1 | TRBV9 | CASSASLGDTEAFF | TGTGCCAGCAGCGCGAGCCTAGGGGACACTGAAGCTTTCTTT
NA | NA | TRBJ2-1 | TRBV28 | CASSAGGLGRSSYNEQFF | TGTGCCAGCAGTGCGGGCGGGCTAGGTCGGAGCTCCTACAATGAGCAGTTCTTC
NA | NA | TRBJ2-2 | TRBV4-2 | CASSPQGNTGELFF | TGTGCCAGCAGCCCACAGGGGAACACCGGGGAGCTGTTTTTT
NA | NA | TRBJ2-5 | TRBV29-1 | CSVELSETQYF | TGCAGCGTTGAATTGTCGGAGACCCAGTACTTC
few | NA | TRBJ2-5 | TRBV2 | CASSELVAVETQYF | TGTGCCAGCAGTGAATTGGTAGCGGTGGAGACCCAGTACTTC
NA | NA | TRBJ2-6 | TRBV5-5 | CASSLVNGQGSGANVLTF | TGTGCCAGCAGCTTGGTGAACGGTCAGGGATCTGGGGCCAACGTCCTGACTTTC
NA | TRBD1 | TRBJ2-7 | TRBV4-1 | CASSHPRQGSSYEQYF | TGCGCCAGCAGCCACCCCAGACAGGGGAGCTCCTACGAGCAGTACTTC
NA | NA | TRBJ2-3 | TRBV20-1 | CSARPGDTQYF | TGCAGTGCTAGGCCGGGAGATACGCAGTATTTT
NA | NA | TRBJ2-2 | TRBV27 | CASKIPNTGELFF | TGTGCCAGCAAAATCCCTAACACCGGGGAGCTGTTTTTT
NA | TRBD1 | TRBJ1-4 | TRBV6-5 | CASSPDRINEKLFF | TGTGCCAGCAGTCCGGACAGGATTAATGAAAAACTGTTTTTT
once | TRBD1 | TRBJ1-2 | TRBV7-8 | CASSLDSGTGNNYGYTF | TGTGCCAGCAGCTTAGACAGCGGGACAGGCAACAACTATGGCTACACCTTC
NA | TRBD2 | TRBJ2-2 | TRBV9 | CASSVGLAGDTGELFF | TGTGCCAGCAGCGTAGGACTAGCGGGAGACACCGGGGAGCTGTTTTTT
few | TRBD2 | TRBJ2-7 | TRBV6-5 | CASATSGSSHEQYF | TGTGCCAGCGCGACTAGCGGGAGTTCACACGAGCAGTACTTC
once | NA | TRBJ2-7 | TRBV2 | CASSGTARGEQYF | TGTGCCAGCAGTGGGACGGCTCGGGGCGAGCAGTACTTC
few | TRBD2 | TRBJ2-3 | TRBV27 | CASSLAGLALDTQYF | TGTGCCAGCAGTTTAGCGGGACTAGCGTTAGATACGCAGTATTTT
NA | NA | TRBJ2-1 | TRBV19 | CASSADYGNEQFF | TGTGCCAGTAGTGCGGATTACGGGAATGAGCAGTTCTTC
once | TRBD1 | TRBJ1-1 | TRBV18 | CASSLGQPYMNTEAFF | TGTGCCAGCTCACTGGGACAGCCCTATATGAACACTGAAGCTTTCTTT
NA | NA | TRBJ2-3 | TRBV18 | CASSGQRVSTDTQYF | TGTGCCAGCTCAGGCCAGCGGGTGAGCACAGATACGCAGTATTTT
NA | NA | TRBJ2-1 | TRBV25-1 | CASSPMSSYNEQFF | TGTGCCAGCAGTCCGATGAGCTCCTACAATGAGCAGTTCTTC
NA | TRBD1 | TRBJ1-2 | TRBV20-1 | CSASGGTGLGYTF | TGCAGTGCTAGTGGGGGGACAGGGCTCGGCTACACCTTC
once | TRBD1 | TRBJ1-2 | TRBV7-2 | CASIPLTGDGYTF | TGTGCCAGCATCCCGTTGACAGGGGATGGCTACACCTTC
NA | TRBD1 | TRBJ1-5 | TRBV18 | CASSPGAGTGNQPQHF | TGTGCCAGCTCACCTGGGGCCGGGACAGGGAATCAGCCCCAGCATTTT
NA | NA | TRBJ1-5 | TRBV4-1 | CASSRVTGTNQPQHF | TGCGCCAGCAGCCGAGTGACAGGAACAAATCAGCCCCAGCATTTT
NA | NA | TRBJ2-1 | TRBV10-2 | CASSELREQFF | TGCGCCAGCAGTGAGTTGCGGGAGCAGTTCTTC
NA | TRBD2 | TRBJ2-5 | TRBV28 | CASSSSGTSGGQETQYF | TGTGCCAGCAGTTCATCTGGGACTAGCGGGGGCCAAGAGACCCAGTACTTC
NA | TRBD2 | TRBJ2-1 | TRBV5-1 | CASSLVLTSGRAGEQFF | TGCGCCAGCAGCTTGGTCCTCACTAGCGGGAGGGCCGGTGAGCAGTTCTTC
NA | NA | TRBJ1-1 | TRBV4-1 | CASRILTGNTEAFF | TGCGCCAGCAGAATTTTGACAGGGAACACTGAAGCTTTCTTT